The 19 T cell receptor beta chains reported below all come from one sample, sequenced in a study of cytomegalovirus exposure and HLA in healthy donors. The PCR ran on 60 Vbeta and 13 Jbeta primers. The protocol was immunoSEQ multiplex PCR, while the TCRdb copy is restricted to in-frame clones and leaves out a portion. This sample carries 100,000 or so clones, about 16% of them seen once, and the ten largest clones take about 0.8%. The specimen sequenced was PBMCs. The receptors derive from a female donor in good health and CMV-seronegative.

The chain recombines TRBV9 with TRBJ1-1; TRBD1 is a possible D gene (5 bases). V was cut by 0 bases and J by 4 bases, with 10 bases left in between. The CDR3 is 14 residues long. The germline V gene encodes CDR1 SGDLS and CDR2 YYNGEE. CDR3: CASSVGVRVTEAFF. Written as DNA, the CDR3 is TGTGCCAGCAGCGTAGGCGTCAGGGTCACTGAAGCTTTCTTT.

This clone has more than one count but fewer than ten. The chain employs TRBV27 and TRBJ2-4; no clear D gene. Trimming removed 0 bases at V and 7 bases at J, with 7 bases between. Germline CDR1 and CDR2: MNHEY and SMNVEV (reference sequence). The CDR3 loop spans 13 amino acids. The CDR3, as DNA: TGTGCCAGCAGTTTATCGGTGCGGAACATTCAGTACTTC. The encoded protein is CASSLSVRNIQYF.

J is TRBJ2-7 and V is TRBV28; 14 bases match TRBD2. Per germline, CDR1 MDHEN and CDR2 SYDVKM. This CDR3 is built from 15 residues. The V segment lost 4 bases and the J segment 7 bases; nucleotides outside the gene matches: 6. The CDR3 nucleotides are TGTGCCAGCAGTTGGACCGGGACTAGCGGGAGAGAGCAGTACTTC. It is translated as CASSWTGTSGREQYF.

The chain combines TRBV19 with TRBJ1-1; 8 bases map to TRBD1. The length of the CDR3 is 18 residues. Trimming at V came to 3 bases and at J to 5 bases, leaving 17 bases not matched to a gene. CDR1 is LNHDA, CDR2 SQIVND, per germline (reference sequence). CDR3 sequence: CASSIGWAQGVLWTEAFF. DNA for the CDR3: TGTGCCAGTAGTATTGGTTGGGCACAGGGGGTATTATGGACTGAAGCTTTCTTT.

This clone was found a few times. CDR3 sequence: CASSPRDRGTEAFF. The CDR3, as DNA: TGTGCCAGCAGCCCAAGGGACAGGGGTACTGAAGCTTTCTTT. The rearrangement links TRBV7-9 to TRBJ1-1, with TRBD1 matching 10 bases. Germline-derived CDR1 and CDR2 are SEHNR and FQNEAQ (reference sequence). The CDR3 length is 14 residues. The J segment lost 5 bases and the V segment lost 5 bases, leaving 5 bases of the junction unmatched.

This chain uses TRBV21-1 with TRBJ1-3; the D call of TRBD1 is as the table states it, not checked on the DNA. TRBV21-1 is deemed a pseudogene. The length of the CDR3 is 14 residues. CDR3 in amino acids: CASSKVQVRNTIYF. Here the CDR3 DNA reads TGTGCCAGCAGCAAAGTGCAGGTGAGAAACACCATATATTTT.

This clone was recorded at least ten times. The V and J genes are TRBV4-1 and TRBJ2-1; 7 bases map to TRBD2. The CDR3 loop spans 13 amino acids. Germline CDR1 and CDR2: MGHRA and YSYEKL. Losses at the gene ends were 6 bases for V and 5 bases for J; bases not matched to a gene: 4. CDR3 sequence reads: CASRASGNNEQFF. The CDR3 bases are TGCGCCAGCAGGGCTAGCGGAAACAATGAGCAGTTCTTC.

In its sample, this clone was seen a few times. The rearrangement joins TRBV5-1 to TRBJ2-5, with D tentatively TRBD2 (5 bases). The germline V gene has CDR1 SGHRS and CDR2 YFSETQ. V dropped 0 bases and J dropped 4 bases, with 10 bases sitting between them. This CDR3 spans 14 amino acids. CDR3 sequence (DNA): TGCGCCAGCAGCTTGGACGCAGCGGCAGAGACCCAGTACTTC. Its protein is CASSLDAAAETQYF. The whole variable domain, filled in from reference TRBV5-1 and TRBJ2-5, reads KAGVTQTPRYLIKTRGQQVTLSCSPISGHRSVSWYQQTPGQGLQFLFEYFSETQRNKGNFPGRFSGRQFSNSRSEMNVSTLELGDSALYLCASSLDAAAETQYFGPGTRLLVL.

This clone was recorded a few times. V and J are TRBV6-5 and TRBJ2-1; 16 bases match TRBD2. The germline CDR1 and CDR2 sequences are MNHEY and SVGAGI. Trimming cost V 5 bases and J 12 bases; bases outside gene matches: 7. The CDR3 spans 15 residues. CDR3 in amino acids: CASSPGLAGGLGQFF. The CDR3, as DNA: TGTGCCAGCAGTCCGGGACTAGCGGGAGGGCTTGGGCAGTTCTTC.

This clone appeared a few times. The chain links TRBV27 to TRBJ2-3; 7 nucleotides line up with TRBD2. With V trimmed by 6 bases and J by 5 bases, 11 bases remained unmatched. The CDR3 length is 15 residues. Germline V gives CDR1 MNHEY, CDR2 SMNVEV (reference sequence). CDR3 nucleotide sequence: TGTGCCAGCAGCCGGGCGGGGGTAGGAGGAGATACGCAGTATTTT. This gives the protein CASSRAGVGGDTQYF.

This clone was seen ten or more times. V usage is TRBV10-2 and J usage is TRBJ1-5; 7 bases align to TRBD1. This CDR3 has 15 amino acids. Unmatched junction bases numbered 8, after V lost 3 bases and J lost 6 bases. Germline CDR1 and CDR2: WSHSY and SAAADI. The CDR3 nucleotides are TGCGCCAGCAGTGATGCTTCAGGGGGGTCTCAGCCCCAGCATTTT. Its translation is CASSDASGGSQPQHF.

This clone was recorded a few times. This chain links TRBV5-4 with TRBJ1-2, with 10 bases lining up with TRBD1. The V and J ends lost 4 bases and 8 bases, in that order; junction bases with no gene match: 11. This CDR3 region has 15 residues. From germline, CDR1 is SGHNT and CDR2 YYREEE (reference sequence). As DNA, the CDR3 is TGTGCCAGCAGCCCCGGGGACAGGGGCTTTCGCGGCTACACCTTC. It encodes CASSPGDRGFRGYTF.

This clone was seen a few times. The CDR3 protein is CASSESGARTEAFF. The CDR3 coding sequence is TGTGCCAGCAGTGAGTCAGGGGCGAGGACTGAAGCTTTCTTT. The chain has TRBV2 and TRBJ1-1; possible D gene TRBD1, 6 bases. Germline-derived CDR1 and CDR2 are SNHLY and FYNNEI. This CDR3 spans 14 amino acids. V was trimmed by 3 bases and J by 5 bases, leaving 13 bases between them.

This clone came up a few times. The chain couples TRBV6-5 to TRBJ2-7; D unresolved. CDR3 length: 15 amino acids. CDR1 is MNHEY and CDR2 is SVGAGI in the germline V gene. The germline V and J ends were trimmed by 6 bases and 0 bases, with 15 bases remaining between them. The CDR3 spells CASRRQPESSYEQYF. CDR3 DNA sequence: TGTGCCAGCAGAAGACAACCCGAGAGCTCCTACGAGCAGTACTTC.

This clone showed up just a few times. For the CDR3, the DNA is TGCAGCGTTGTGGGGACAGGGGAGACGAACACTGAAGCTTTCTTT. Translated, it gives CSVVGTGETNTEAFF. This rearrangement joins TRBV29-1 to TRBJ1-1, with 10 nucleotides matching TRBD1. Germline trimming cut 4 bases from V and 1 base from J; bases unmatched to any gene: 6. The CDR3 extends over 15 amino acids. From germline, CDR1 is SQVTM and CDR2 ANQGSEA.

This clone was seen more than once but under ten times. The chain joins TRBV5-6 to TRBJ1-6; TRBD1 is a possible D gene (6 bases). Trimming took 2 bases from V and 3 from J, leaving 12 bases between them. The CDR3 has 16 amino acids. Germline V gene sequence: CDR1 SGHDT, CDR2 YYEEEE. The DNA for the CDR3 is TGTGCCAGCAGCTTTCGTTCGACAGGCTATAATTCACCCCTCCACTTT. Translation: CASSFRSTGYNSPLHF. Based on the CDR3 plus reference TRBV5-6 and TRBJ1-6, the full variable domain is DAGVTQSPTHLIKTRGQQVTLRCSPKSGHDTVSWYQQALGQGPQFIFQYYEEEERQRGNFPDRFSGHQFPNYSSELNVNALLLGDSALYLCASSFRSTGYNSPLHFGNGTRLTVT.

The V and J genes are TRBV4-3 and TRBJ2-1; 12 nucleotides line up with TRBD2. The V segment lost 4 bases and the J segment 4 bases; nucleotides outside the gene matches: 5. The CDR3 length is 16 residues. CDR1 is LGHNA and CDR2 is YSLEER in the germline V gene. The CDR3 sequence is CASSRVLAGGYNEQFF. The CDR3 nucleotides read TGCGCCAGCAGCCGAGTGCTAGCGGGAGGGTACAATGAGCAGTTCTTC.

J is TRBJ1-1 and V is TRBV19, with D possibly matching TRBD1 (6 bases). The CDR3 length is 13 residues. Germline lookup yields CDR1 LNHDA and CDR2 SQIVND (reference sequence). V lost 6 bases to trimming and J lost 1 base, with 9 bases between them. CDR3 DNA sequence: TGTGCCAGTAGCCTACAGGGGAACACTGAAGCTTTCTTT. It codes for CASSLQGNTEAFF.

This clone showed up just a few times. The chain links TRBV10-3 to TRBJ2-1; 7 nucleotides match TRBD2. Trimming cost V 3 bases and J 12 bases; bases outside gene matches: 8. CDR3 size: 13 residues. Germline loops: CDR1 ENHRY, CDR2 SYGVKD. The CDR3 coding sequence is TGTGCCATCAGTGACGAGCGGGGTTTTGCGCAGTTCTTC. It specifies CAISDERGFAQFF.